This T cell receptor beta chain is drawn from a study of spatial heterogeneity in lung cancer (dated by TCRdb to the late 2010s). The study in broad terms: Beta-chain transcripts were consistently detected in greater numbers than alpha-chain transcripts, which likely reflected higher beta-chain transcript abundance. In the raw uncorrected reads, each unique combination of TCR and UMI appeared on average more than ten times. The study quantitatively compared TCR alpha and beta repertoires across multiple tumor regions, matched nontumor lung and blood in non-small cell lung cancer. Nonsynonymous mutation counts, determined by whole-exome sequencing of tumor tissue, were related to TCR repertoire features. Both alpha and beta chains were TCR-sequenced in samples taken at surgery, namely 220 tumor regions, approximately 63 matched nontumor lung samples and over 55 PBMC samples.

Receptor libraries were prepared by 5' RACE. TCRdb shows the sequencer as NextSeq 500. To allow correction of PCR and sequencing errors, the TCR library protocol tagged every TCR cDNA molecule with a unique molecular identifier. The original pipeline was this. TCR identification, UMI-based error correction and CDR3 extraction were performed with Decombinator tools. Expanded TCRs were defined as those above a frequency of 2 per 1,000, corresponding to the top 1% of the tumor frequency distribution. Rényi diversity was computed with the R vegan package after subsampling each repertoire 100 times to 5,000 TCRs. CDR3 similarity networks were built from amino acid triplet string-kernel similarity, with CDR3s being connected when pairwise similarity was above 0.82. TCRdb ran its own pipeline on the public reads, namely fastp trimming at Q25 and MiXCR clone calling, and kept in-frame beta chains. Rows merge per CDR3 protein into single entries with the most common DNA and genes. The V and J calls and clone size are TCRdb's, not the authors'. The sample records about 95,000 distinct CDR3 sequences, roughly 9.5% of which are singletons. 6.9% of the sample lies in the top ten.

The sample's time point, from its label and the paper: sample taken at primary tumor resection. Without any cell sorting, TCR sequencing was performed on whole RNA extracted either from tumor and nontumor lung tissue or from cryopreserved PBMC samples. Donors were 72 patients with early-stage, untreated non-small cell lung cancer from the lung TRACERx cohort. Only patients with enough RNA available from two or more tumor regions were chosen for TCR sequencing. Details on this clonotype: Its specific antigen is unknown. No much larger clone exists at a distance of one base, and base qualities are not known.

General study outcomes and caveats: Confirming at a functional level the hypothesis that regional TCRs recognize regional mutations was considered to require additional single-cell paired TCR alpha and beta sequencing. Ubiquitous expanded tumor TCRs were found in blood more often at tumor resection than at routine follow-up.

Its CDR3 holds 19 amino acids, cysteine through phenylalanine. Left in the record is the CDR3 DNA by itself, 57 bases read in frame from the first base. Per the germline V gene, MDHEN is the CDR1 and SYDVKM is the CDR2. V and J are truncated by 7 bases and 0 bases respectively, leaving an intervening sequence of 26 bases. Sequencing used PBMCs, obtained at surgery. The TCR comes from a male donor with early-stage non-small cell lung cancer. Recombination linked TRBV28 to TRBJ2-3; a tentative D match to TRBD2 spans 5 bases. The nucleotides read TGTGCCAGCACTCGGACGGGATTCCTCATCACAGCTAGCACAGATACGCAGTATTTT. Translation gives CASTRTGFLITASTDTQYF. When the CDR3 is completed using the reference TRBV28 and TRBJ2-3 genes on either side, the full variable domain is DVKVTQSSRYLVKRTGEKVFLECVQDMDHENMFWYRQDPGLGLRLIYFSYDVKMKEKGDIPEGYSVSREKKERFSLILESASTNQTSMYLCASTRTGFLITASTDTQYFGPGTRLTVL.